The rows below give T cell receptor beta chains drawn from one sample of a study of post-analysis software for immune sequencing data. TCRdb recomputed calls from the PCR reads with MiXCR, one row per CDR3 protein. The sample carries 750,000 to 900,000 distinct CDR3 sequences, around 42% recorded once. The sample consisted of blood. The source is a girl under 18 with multiple sclerosis. Both conserved end residues are part of each CDR3. The D gene is left open where the match is weak. Size is omitted from some rows. Given values are once, few, many or a class for expanded clones.

D gene	clone size	V gene	J gene	CDR3 protein	CDR3 DNA
-	few	TRBV25-1	TRBJ1-1	CATPGGVPGTEAFF	TGTGCCACCCCGGGTGGGGTCCCGGGCACTGAAGCTTTCTTT
-	-	TRBV20-1	TRBJ2-1	CSGEQPGGNEQFF	TGCAGTGGGGAGCAGCCAGGAGGCAATGAGCAGTTCTTC
-	few	TRBV2	TRBJ2-4	CASRRDGDIQYF	TGTGCCAGCAGGCGGGACGGGGACATTCAGTACTTC
-	-	TRBV12-3/TRBV12-4	TRBJ2-7	CASMVAGVTNEQYF	TGTGCCAGCATGGTAGCAGGGGTTACAAACGAGCAGTACTTC
TRBD2	-	TRBV7-2	TRBJ2-5	CASSPRFAGGGETQYF	TGTGCCAGCAGCCCGCGGTTTGCGGGAGGGGGAGAGACCCAGTACTTC
-	-	TRBV6-5	TRBJ1-2	CASGINYGYTF	TGTGCCAGCGGGATTAACTATGGCTACACCTTC
-	-	TRBV5-1	TRBJ2-4	CASSLRTALGAKNIQYF	TGCGCCAGCAGCCTTCGGACCGCTCTGGGGGCCAAAAACATTCAGTACTTC
TRBD1	-	TRBV6-2/TRBV6-3	TRBJ1-5	CASSSNPGQVINQPQHF	TGTGCCAGCAGTTCGAACCCGGGACAGGTGATCAATCAGCCCCAGCATTTT
TRBD1	-	TRBV28	TRBJ1-5	CASTSGTGLSNQPQHF	TGTGCCAGCACCTCCGGGACAGGTTTAAGCAATCAGCCCCAGCATTTT
-	-	TRBV6-2/TRBV6-3	TRBJ1-5	CASSYTDARQPQHF	TGTGCCAGCAGTTATACCGATGCGCGTCAGCCCCAGCATTTT
-	-	TRBV4-1	TRBJ2-7	CASSQGEGWDEQYF	TGCGCCAGCAGCCAAGGAGAAGGGTGGGACGAGCAGTACTTC
-	-	TRBV9	TRBJ1-4	CASSGGGEGLNEKLFF	TGTGCCAGCAGCGGCGGGGGCGAGGGTCTTAATGAAAAACTGTTTTTT
-	-	TRBV7-9	TRBJ1-1	CASTQRVEAFF	TGTGCCAGCACCCAAAGGGTTGAAGCTTTCTTT
TRBD2	-	TRBV9	TRBJ2-5	CASSVEGLAGVRTQYF	TGTGCCAGCAGCGTAGAAGGGCTAGCGGGAGTCCGGACCCAGTACTTC
-	-	TRBV11-1	TRBJ1-1	CASSMPQGRTEAFF	TGTGCCAGCAGCATGCCACAGGGACGAACTGAAGCTTTCTTT
TRBD2	-	TRBV9	TRBJ2-1	CASSVGLGGREGNEQFF	TGTGCCAGCAGCGTAGGTCTCGGCGGCAGGGAGGGCAATGAGCAGTTCTTC
-	-	TRBV15	TRBJ2-1	CATSSHERLTFNEQFF	TGTGCCACCAGCAGTCATGAGAGACTAACCTTCAATGAGCAGTTCTTC
-	-	TRBV29-1	TRBJ1-1	CSVVSQSTEAFF	TGCAGCGTTGTTTCCCAATCCACTGAAGCTTTCTTT
-	few	TRBV29-1	TRBJ2-5	CSVDRSQETQYF	TGCAGCGTTGATAGGTCTCAAGAGACCCAGTACTTC
-	few	TRBV5-6	TRBJ2-1	CASSPLGGTVLLGQFF	TGTGCCAGCAGCCCGTTAGGGGGGACCGTCCTATTGGGGCAGTTCTTC
TRBD2	-	TRBV20-1	TRBJ2-5	CSAGRENGQGTQYF	TGCAGTGCCGGGCGGGAGAATGGGCAGGGGACCCAGTACTTC
TRBD1	few	TRBV10-2	TRBJ2-5	CASSEDRGRVETQYF	TGCGCCAGCAGTGAGGACAGGGGGCGGGTGGAGACCCAGTACTTC
TRBD2	-	TRBV28	TRBJ2-1	CASSLGRDSYNEQFF	TGTGCCAGCAGTTTAGGGAGGGATTCTTACAATGAGCAGTTCTTC
-	-	TRBV29-1	TRBJ2-5	CSAEEGGFLTQYF	TGCAGCGCCGAAGAAGGCGGGTTTCTGACCCAGTACTTC
TRBD2	-	TRBV28	TRBJ2-3	CASSTTGTSYTDTQYF	TGTGCCAGCAGTACAACCGGGACTAGCTACACAGATACGCAGTATTTT
TRBD2	-	TRBV12-3/TRBV12-4	TRBJ2-4	CASSGHTSAGAKNIQYF	TGTGCCAGCAGTGGACATACTAGCGCCGGGGCCAAAAACATTCAGTACTTC
-	-	TRBV29-1	TRBJ1-2	CSGGAESFGYTF	TGCAGTGGGGGGGCAGAGAGCTTTGGCTACACCTTC
-	-	TRBV29-1	TRBJ1-2	CSGWEDYGYTF	TGCAGCGGGTGGGAAGACTATGGCTACACCTTC